The rows below give T cell receptor beta chains drawn from one sample of a study of blood T cell repertoires in COVID-19. Profiling relied on immunoSEQ multiplex PCR, and the TCRdb table lists in-frame clones only, not all of them. The sample records more than 85,000 clones, 70% to 90% being singletons. Sequencing input: peripheral blood. The receptors shown here come from a human donor in a cohort sampled during active COVID-19. The CDR3 runs from the conserved cysteine through the conserved F or W. Each record gives: D gene, clone size, V gene, J gene, CDR3 protein, CDR3 DNA. D genes are given only for firm matches. Some rows mark clone size as missing; the rest say once, few, many or name a class of expanded clone.

D gene: NA
clone size: NA
V gene: TRBV19
J gene: TRBJ2-5
CDR3 protein: CASSIWGLGETQYF
CDR3 DNA: TGTGCCAGTAGTATATGGGGCCTAGGGGAGACCCAGTACTTC

D gene: NA
clone size: NA
V gene: TRBV7-9
J gene: TRBJ2-3
CDR3 protein: CASSSSQGYDTQYF
CDR3 DNA: TGTGCCAGCAGCTCATCGCAGGGATATGATACGCAGTATTTT

D gene: NA
clone size: NA
V gene: TRBV5-6
J gene: TRBJ2-7
CDR3 protein: CASSLSVLSEQYF
CDR3 DNA: TGTGCCAGCAGCTTGTCGGTTTTGAGCGAGCAGTACTTC

D gene: TRBD1
clone size: NA
V gene: TRBV3-1/TRBV3-2
J gene: TRBJ1-1
CDR3 protein: CASSYETGGTEAFF
CDR3 DNA: TGTGCCAGCAGCTACGAAACAGGGGGCACTGAAGCTTTCTTT

D gene: TRBD1
clone size: NA
V gene: TRBV24-1
J gene: TRBJ1-1
CDR3 protein: CATSRTGTEAFF
CDR3 DNA: TGTGCCACCAGTAGGACAGGGACTGAAGCTTTCTTT

D gene: TRBD2
clone size: NA
V gene: TRBV7-8
J gene: TRBJ2-7
CDR3 protein: CASSLLTGTSYEQYF
CDR3 DNA: TGTGCCAGCAGCTTGTTAACCGGGACTAGCTACGAGCAGTACTTC

D gene: TRBD1
clone size: NA
V gene: TRBV9
J gene: TRBJ1-6
CDR3 protein: CASSGDRDNSPLHF
CDR3 DNA: TGTGCCAGCAGTGGCGACAGGGACAATTCACCCCTCCACTTT

D gene: NA
clone size: NA
V gene: TRBV18
J gene: TRBJ1-1
CDR3 protein: CASSPPLAGAGEAFF
CDR3 DNA: TGTGCCAGCTCTCCACCACTGGCGGGGGCGGGGGAAGCTTTCTTT

D gene: NA
clone size: NA
V gene: TRBV7-2
J gene: TRBJ1-1
CDR3 protein: CASSHQISPEGTEAFF
CDR3 DNA: TGTGCCAGCAGTCATCAGATATCCCCGGAGGGCACTGAAGCTTTCTTT

D gene: NA
clone size: once
V gene: TRBV6-5
J gene: TRBJ2-7
CDR3 protein: CATQTLAYEQYF
CDR3 DNA: TGTGCCACCCAGACACTAGCCTACGAGCAGTACTTC

D gene: NA
clone size: NA
V gene: TRBV7-2
J gene: TRBJ1-1
CDR3 protein: CASSLVFLRDIGTEAFF
CDR3 DNA: TGTGCCAGCAGCTTAGTGTTCCTGAGAGATATCGGCACTGAAGCTTTCTTT

D gene: NA
clone size: NA
V gene: TRBV7-9
J gene: TRBJ2-5
CDR3 protein: CASSLDAVLRTQYF
CDR3 DNA: TGTGCCAGCAGCTTAGATGCGGTCTTACGGACCCAGTACTTC

D gene: TRBD2
clone size: few
V gene: TRBV9
J gene: TRBJ2-1
CDR3 protein: CASSFGRARDNEQFF
CDR3 DNA: TGTGCCAGCAGTTTTGGGAGGGCTAGAGACAATGAGCAGTTCTTC

D gene: NA
clone size: many
V gene: TRBV29-1
J gene: TRBJ1-4
CDR3 protein: CSARGRFGEKLFF
CDR3 DNA: TGCAGCGCTCGGGGTCGGTTTGGGGAAAAACTGTTTTTT